The next 9 T cell receptor beta chains were all read from a single sample in a study of beta chain features in type 1 diabetes. The sequenced template was cDNA made from the entire isolated RNA. The protocol was immunoSEQ multiplex PCR, while the TCRdb copy is restricted to in-frame clones and leaves out a portion. The data show some 270,000 clones, with 13% to 15% seen just once and more than 0.02% held by the top ten. Sequences were obtained from naive CD4+ T cells from blood. These receptors were collected from a woman in her thirties or forties in good health.

The CDR3 region is CASSGTSTLHTQYF. CDR3 in DNA: TGTGCCAGCAGCGGGACTAGCACCCTTCATACGCAGTATTTT. V usage is TRBV6-5 and J usage is TRBJ2-3; 9 bases align to TRBD2. In germline, CDR1 is MNHEY, CDR2 SVGAGI. The CDR3 is 14 amino acids. The V and J ends lost 6 bases and 7 bases, in that order; junction bases with no gene match: 8.

This clone has just a few counts. This sequence joins TRBV7-2 and TRBJ1-2; 7 bases fit TRBD1. With 5 bases clipped from V and 2 bases from J, the junction kept 2 bases outside the gene matches. The CDR3 loop spans 13 amino acids. Germline V gene sequence: CDR1 SGHTA, CDR2 FQGNSA. This CDR3 reads CASSPGQNYGYTF. The CDR3 DNA sequence: TGTGCCAGCAGCCCGGGACAGAACTATGGCTACACCTTC. Full variable domain (outside the CDR3, taken from reference TRBV7-2 and TRBJ1-2): GAGVSQSPSNKVTEKGKDVELRCDPISGHTALYWYRQSLGQGLEFLIYFQGNSAPDKSGLPSDRFSAERTGGSVSTLTIQRTQQEDSAVYLCASSPGQNYGYTFGSGTRLTVV.

CDR3 sequence reads: CASRETGRAEKLFF. The CDR3 nucleotides read TGTGCCAGCAGAGAAACAGGGCGGGCTGAAAAACTGTTTTTT. The rearrangement uses TRBV27 and TRBJ1-4, with D possibly TRBD1 on 6 matching bases. The CDR3 contains 14 residues. Germline V gene data show CDR1 as MNHEY and CDR2 as SMNVEV (reference sequence). Trimming shortened V by 6 bases and J by 7 bases, and 15 bases separated the two germline ends.

This chain links TRBV7-2 with TRBJ2-5, with D perhaps matching TRBD2 (5 bases). The CDR3 has 14 residues. The V and J ends lost 5 bases and 7 bases respectively, with 17 bases between them. The germline V gene has CDR1 SGHTA and CDR2 FQGNSA. Here the CDR3 DNA reads TGTGCCAGCAGCCTAGGCCCGACTATAGTGACCCAGTACTTC. This translates into CASSLGPTIVTQYF.

This clone was recorded a few times. CDR3 bases: TGTGCCAGCAGTGGGGGCGATGGCTACACCTTC. It codes for CASSGGDGYTF. The rearrangement links TRBV25-1 to TRBJ1-2; possible D gene TRBD1, 5 bases. Germline values: CDR1 MGHDK, CDR2 SYGVNS. Trimming left V 4 bases short and J 6 bases short, with 6 bases between. The CDR3 spans 11 residues.

This rearrangement joins TRBV7-2 to TRBJ1-2; 8 nucleotides match TRBD1. The germline V gene encodes CDR1 SGHTA and CDR2 FQGNSA. The CDR3 runs to 17 residues. V lost 5 bases and J lost 6; bases outside the gene matches: 17. CDR3 in amino acids: CASSHYTRTGLRNGYTF. Here the CDR3 DNA reads TGTGCCAGCAGCCATTATACCAGGACAGGGCTTAGGAATGGCTACACCTTC.

The chain has TRBV7-9 and TRBJ1-2, with D maybe TRBD1 (6 bases). V was shortened by 0 bases and J by 2 bases, with 13 bases between the two germline ends. CDR1 is SEHNR, CDR2 FQNEAQ, per germline (reference sequence). The CDR3 extends over 16 amino acids. The CDR3 protein is CASSLAVGRGNYGYTF. The CDR3 DNA reads TGTGCCAGCAGCTTAGCGGTTGGCAGGGGAAACTATGGCTACACCTTC.

The CDR3 here is CSVGTWKGLGYEQYF. The DNA for the CDR3 is TGCAGCGTTGGGACGTGGAAGGGACTAGGCTACGAGCAGTACTTC. V gene TRBV29-1 combines with J gene TRBJ2-7; 8 nucleotides line up with TRBD2. Trimming removed 4 bases from V and 3 bases from J; junction bases left unmatched: 11. The CDR3 spans 15 residues. CDR1 and CDR2 (germline): SQVTM, ANQGSEA.

This clone turned up a few times. V gene TRBV7-2 combines with J gene TRBJ2-7, with TRBD1 as a possible D gene (5 bases). This CDR3 region has 14 residues. Between the trimmed V and J ends, which lost 5 bases and 4 bases, there was a span of 15 bases. The germline gives CDR1 SGHTA, CDR2 FQGNSA. The CDR3 protein is CASSLPNRYYEQYF. DNA for the CDR3: TGTGCCAGCAGCCTCCCCAACAGGTATTACGAGCAGTACTTC.